A selection of T cell receptor beta chains follows, all from one sample in a study of shared clonotypes between healthy human individuals. Libraries were prepared by immunoSEQ multiplex PCR; TCRdb keeps only in-frame clonotypes and omits some of them. Of 1,500,000 or so clones listed, roughly 96% are singletons. What was sequenced was naive CD4+ T cells sorted from blood. The receptor source for this set is a young man in good health. CDR3s include the opening cysteine and the closing phenylalanine or tryptophan. Fields, in order: V gene, D gene, J gene, clone size, CDR3 protein, CDR3 DNA. The D gene is left open where the match is weak. Some rows have no size entry. The others give once, few or many, or a class for an expanded clone.

v_gene: TRBV11-2; d_gene: TRBD2; j_gene: TRBJ2-5; abundance: -; CDR3aa: CASSLGASGMVTQYF; CDR3nt: TGTGCCAGCAGCCTGGGGGCTAGCGGGATGGTTACCCAGTACTTC
v_gene: TRBV4-2; d_gene: -; j_gene: TRBJ1-5; abundance: -; CDR3aa: CASSQTTGYNQPQHF; CDR3nt: TGTGCCAGCAGCCAAACGACAGGCTACAATCAGCCCCAGCATTTT
v_gene: TRBV28; d_gene: -; j_gene: TRBJ2-7; abundance: -; CDR3aa: CASSPTTPSYEQYF; CDR3nt: TGTGCCAGCAGTCCTACAACACCGTCCTACGAGCAGTACTTC
v_gene: TRBV28; d_gene: TRBD1; j_gene: TRBJ2-7; abundance: -; CDR3aa: CASSSPGTGGVEYF; CDR3nt: TGTGCCAGCAGCTCCCCTGGGACAGGGGGAGTCGAGTACTTC
v_gene: TRBV29-1; d_gene: TRBD2; j_gene: TRBJ2-3; abundance: once; CDR3aa: CSVDYSGTSAQYF; CDR3nt: TGCAGCGTTGATTATTCCGGGACTAGTGCGCAGTATTTT
v_gene: TRBV5-5; d_gene: -; j_gene: TRBJ1-1; abundance: -; CDR3aa: CASSLAQPNTEAFF; CDR3nt: TGTGCCAGCAGCTTGGCGCAGCCGAACACTGAAGCTTTCTTT
v_gene: TRBV4-1; d_gene: -; j_gene: TRBJ1-1; abundance: -; CDR3aa: CASSQGGGGNTEAFF; CDR3nt: TGCGCCAGCAGCCAAGGAGGGGGGGGGAACACTGAAGCTTTCTTT
v_gene: TRBV5-4; d_gene: -; j_gene: TRBJ2-2; abundance: -; CDR3aa: CASSLLQGRELFF; CDR3nt: TGTGCCAGCAGCTTGCTACAGGGCCGGGAGCTGTTTTTT
v_gene: TRBV5-4; d_gene: TRBD2; j_gene: TRBJ2-7; abundance: once; CDR3aa: CASSLAVGAGDYEQYF; CDR3nt: TGTGCCAGCAGCTTGGCCGTGGGAGCGGGAGACTACGAGCAGTACTTC
v_gene: TRBV11-2; d_gene: TRBD2; j_gene: TRBJ2-7; abundance: -; CDR3aa: CASSLASGSNYEQYF; CDR3nt: TGTGCCAGCAGCTTAGCTAGCGGGAGCAACTACGAGCAGTACTTC
v_gene: TRBV5-1; d_gene: TRBD1; j_gene: TRBJ1-3; abundance: -; CDR3aa: CASSPDRVGNTIYF; CDR3nt: TGCGCCAGCAGCCCCGACAGGGTGGGAAACACCATATATTTT
v_gene: TRBV5-1; d_gene: TRBD2; j_gene: TRBJ2-1; abundance: -; CDR3aa: CASSLGGLAGDNEQFF; CDR3nt: TGCGCCAGCAGCTTGGGGGGACTAGCGGGAGACAATGAGCAGTTCTTC
v_gene: TRBV7-9; d_gene: -; j_gene: TRBJ1-1; abundance: -; CDR3aa: CASSLAGQGRAFF; CDR3nt: TGTGCCAGCAGCTTAGCCGGGCAGGGAAGAGCTTTCTTT
v_gene: TRBV5-4; d_gene: -; j_gene: TRBJ2-2; abundance: -; CDR3aa: CASSSAKSYTGELFF; CDR3nt: TGTGCCAGCAGCTCGGCAAAATCTTACACCGGGGAGCTGTTTTTT
v_gene: TRBV25-1; d_gene: -; j_gene: TRBJ1-2; abundance: -; CDR3aa: CASTRDAANYGYTF; CDR3nt: TGTGCCAGCACGCGGGACGCGGCTAACTATGGCTACACCTTC
v_gene: TRBV28; d_gene: TRBD1; j_gene: TRBJ2-4; abundance: -; CDR3aa: CASSHPLTTGVKLAKNIQYF; CDR3nt: TGTGCCAGCAGTCATCCCCTGACGACAGGGGTCAAACTAGCCAAAAACATTCAGTACTTC
v_gene: TRBV5-4; d_gene: TRBD2; j_gene: TRBJ2-1; abundance: -; CDR3aa: CASSRAGGRVEQFF; CDR3nt: TGTGCCAGCAGCCGAGCGGGAGGACGGGTTGAGCAGTTCTTC
v_gene: TRBV15; d_gene: -; j_gene: TRBJ1-5; abundance: -; CDR3aa: CATSRDFAGVGNQPQHF; CDR3nt: TGTGCCACCAGCAGAGATTTCGCAGGGGTAGGAAATCAGCCCCAGCATTTT
v_gene: TRBV7-9; d_gene: -; j_gene: TRBJ1-1; abundance: -; CDR3aa: CASLPTGGTEAFF; CDR3nt: TGTGCCAGCCTCCCCACCGGGGGCACTGAAGCTTTCTTT
v_gene: TRBV5-6; d_gene: TRBD1; j_gene: TRBJ2-2; abundance: -; CDR3aa: CASSVTGVSGELFF; CDR3nt: TGTGCCAGCAGCGTGACAGGGGTCTCCGGGGAGCTGTTTTTT
v_gene: TRBV18; d_gene: -; j_gene: TRBJ2-7; abundance: -; CDR3aa: CASSLGQYYEQYF; CDR3nt: TGTGCCAGCTCACTAGGACAGTACTACGAGCAGTACTTC
v_gene: TRBV10-2; d_gene: TRBD1; j_gene: TRBJ1-5; abundance: -; CDR3aa: CASRSDRGPGGPQHF; CDR3nt: TGCGCCAGCAGAAGCGACAGGGGACCGGGGGGGCCCCAGCATTTT
v_gene: TRBV29-1; d_gene: -; j_gene: TRBJ2-3; abundance: -; CDR3aa: CSVDGGPDTQYF; CDR3nt: TGCAGCGTTGACGGGGGCCCAGATACGCAGTATTTT
v_gene: TRBV6-1; d_gene: -; j_gene: TRBJ1-1; abundance: -; CDR3aa: CASTVFRVNTEAFF; CDR3nt: TGTGCCAGCACGGTCTTTAGGGTGAACACTGAAGCTTTCTTT
v_gene: TRBV5-5; d_gene: -; j_gene: TRBJ1-1; abundance: once; CDR3aa: CASRFGGSPEAFF; CDR3nt: TGTGCCAGCAGGTTCGGGGGGAGTCCTGAAGCTTTCTTT
v_gene: TRBV5-4; d_gene: TRBD1; j_gene: TRBJ1-1; abundance: -; CDR3aa: CASRMTGAGTEAFF; CDR3nt: TGTGCCAGCAGAATGACAGGGGCGGGCACTGAAGCTTTCTTT
v_gene: TRBV15; d_gene: -; j_gene: TRBJ1-1; abundance: -; CDR3aa: CATSRDGYSEAFF; CDR3nt: TGTGCCACCAGCAGAGATGGGTACAGTGAAGCTTTCTTT
v_gene: TRBV9; d_gene: -; j_gene: TRBJ1-3; abundance: -; CDR3aa: CASSPPSGAGNTIYF; CDR3nt: TGTGCCAGCAGCCCACCTTCAGGGGCTGGAAACACCATATATTTT
v_gene: TRBV19; d_gene: TRBD2; j_gene: TRBJ2-4; abundance: -; CDR3aa: CASSKAAAGAKNIQYF; CDR3nt: TGTGCCAGTAGTAAAGCGGCAGCGGGGGCCAAAAACATTCAGTACTTC
v_gene: TRBV9; d_gene: TRBD1; j_gene: TRBJ2-3; abundance: -; CDR3aa: CASSARQGGGTDTQYF; CDR3nt: TGTGCCAGCAGCGCGAGACAGGGCGGCGGCACAGATACGCAGTATTTT
v_gene: TRBV18; d_gene: TRBD2; j_gene: TRBJ2-7; abundance: -; CDR3aa: CASSPRGGYEQYF; CDR3nt: TGTGCCAGCTCACCCCGGGGGGGATACGAGCAGTACTTC
v_gene: TRBV11-3; d_gene: -; j_gene: TRBJ2-1; abundance: -; CDR3aa: CASSSSGTRPYNEQFF; CDR3nt: TGTGCCAGCAGCTCCTCCGGGACACGCCCCTACAATGAGCAGTTCTTC
v_gene: TRBV28; d_gene: TRBD1; j_gene: TRBJ2-3; abundance: -; CDR3aa: CASKTGGRTDTQYF; CDR3nt: TGTGCCAGCAAGACAGGGGGCAGAACAGATACGCAGTATTTT
v_gene: TRBV4-1; d_gene: TRBD1; j_gene: TRBJ2-7; abundance: -; CDR3aa: CASSQGRTGAIIREQYF; CDR3nt: TGCGCCAGCAGCCAGGGCCGGACAGGTGCAATAATACGGGAGCAGTACTTC
v_gene: TRBV6-6; d_gene: TRBD2; j_gene: TRBJ2-2; abundance: -; CDR3aa: CASSSRTSSLYGELFF; CDR3nt: TGTGCCAGCAGTTCCCGGACTAGTTCCCTGTATGGGGAGCTGTTTTTT
v_gene: TRBV5-1; d_gene: -; j_gene: TRBJ2-7; abundance: -; CDR3aa: CASSLVASSYEQYF; CDR3nt: TGCGCCAGCAGCTTGGTCGCCAGCTCCTACGAGCAGTACTTC
v_gene: TRBV2; d_gene: TRBD2; j_gene: TRBJ2-2; abundance: -; CDR3aa: CASRLGLAGGELFF; CDR3nt: TGTGCCAGCAGATTGGGACTAGCGGGAGGGGAGCTGTTTTTT
v_gene: TRBV30; d_gene: -; j_gene: TRBJ1-4; abundance: -; CDR3aa: CAQRQDNEKLFF; CDR3nt: TGTGCTCAGCGGCAAGATAATGAAAAACTGTTTTTT
v_gene: TRBV4-2; d_gene: TRBD1; j_gene: TRBJ2-1; abundance: -; CDR3aa: CASSHRGGQGGDEQFF; CDR3nt: TGTGCCAGCAGCCATAGAGGGGGACAGGGGGGAGATGAGCAGTTCTTC